This T cell receptor (beta chain) was sequenced for a study of blood T cell repertoires in COVID-19. About the research overall: The origin of the acute and convalescent COVID-19 samples was the United States, Italy and Spain. From T cells, B-cell-depleted T cells, or PBMCs came the material, which was cDNA or gDNA.

CDR3 length: 15 residues. Germline trimming cut 3 bases from V and 7 bases from J; bases unmatched to any gene: 9. In germline, CDR1 is SGHAT, CDR2 FQNNGV. Enrolled during active infection, Seattle patients were then followed longitudinally. This clone occurred once. As processed by the authors: The authors estimated nucleated cell counts from reference gene primer amplification. Assay used: immunoSEQ multiplex PCR; TCRdb lists only in-frame clones, some missing. V, J and clone size derive from that table, while D and trimming were established from the DNA sequence. The sample shows around 470,000 clones, approximately 89% of them seen only once.

Sequencing used peripheral blood. The J gene is TRBJ2-1, the V gene TRBV11-2; 7 nucleotides agree with TRBD2. The source of this sequence is a man aged 18-30 years with COVID-19, enrolled during active disease. The CDR3 DNA follows: TGTGCCAGCAGCTTTCTGGGAGGGCCGGGGAATGAGCAGTTCTTC. Translation: CASSFLGGPGNEQFF.